The rows below give T cell receptor beta chains drawn from one sample of a study of Graves' ophthalmopathy and Graves' hyperthyroidism. Each CDR3 protein gets one entry after TCRdb re-called the multiplex PCR reads with MiXCR. The sample yields around 340,000 distinct CDR3 sequences, 17% seen once. Specimen: peripheral blood. The source is an adult man with Graves' ophthalmopathy. The CDR3 runs from the conserved cysteine through the conserved F or W. A D gene is named only where the DNA matches it firmly. Clone size, where shown, is once, few, many, or a class for clones that have expanded.

J: TRBJ2-5; length: 16; V: TRBV9; size: many; D: TRBD1; DNA: TGTGCCAGCAGCGCAACCGGGACAGGGGTTTGGGAGACCCAGTACTTC; CDR3: CASSATGTGVWETQYF
J: TRBJ2-5; length: 14; V: TRBV12-3/TRBV12-4; size: many; D: -; DNA: TGTGCCAGCAGTTTCGGGTCAGGGCCAGAGACCCAGTACTTC; CDR3: CASSFGSGPETQYF
J: TRBJ2-5; length: 12; V: TRBV29-1; size: few; D: TRBD1; DNA: TGCAGCGGTGGACAGGGCCAAGAGACCCAGTACTTC; CDR3: CSGGQGQETQYF
J: TRBJ1-1; length: 14; V: TRBV14; size: many; D: -; DNA: TGTGCCAGCAGCCAAGTGGACAGGAACACTGAAGCTTTCTTT; CDR3: CASSQVDRNTEAFF
J: TRBJ2-5; length: 12; V: TRBV24-1; size: -; D: -; DNA: TGTGCCACCAGTGATTACCAAGAGACCCAGTACTTC; CDR3: CATSDYQETQYF
J: TRBJ1-2; length: 14; V: TRBV6-2/TRBV6-3; size: -; D: TRBD1; DNA: TGTGCCAGTCGGGACAGCCAACGCGACTATGGCTACACCTTC; CDR3: CASRDSQRDYGYTF
J: TRBJ1-2; length: 14; V: TRBV6-2/TRBV6-3; size: many; D: -; DNA: TGTGCCAGCGCCCGGGACACTAACTTCTATGGCTACACCTTC; CDR3: CASARDTNFYGYTF
J: TRBJ2-5; length: 13; V: TRBV12-3/TRBV12-4; size: -; D: -; DNA: TGTGCCAGCAGTTTAGGCCAGACAGAGGCCCAGTACTTC; CDR3: CASSLGQTEAQYF
J: TRBJ2-7; length: 15; V: TRBV10-2; size: once; D: TRBD1; DNA: TGCGCCAGCACTTCGGACAGGGACCGTTCCTACGAGCAGTACTTC; CDR3: CASTSDRDRSYEQYF
J: TRBJ2-4; length: 18; V: TRBV6-1; size: -; D: -; DNA: TGTGCCAGCAGTGAAGAAGAGTTGTGGTCTGCGGGATTGGGCATTCAGTACTTC; CDR3: CASSEEELWSAGLGIQYF
J: TRBJ1-1; length: 13; V: TRBV9; size: -; D: -; DNA: TGTGCCAGCAGCCTCGAGAGTTACACTGAAGCTTTCTTT; CDR3: CASSLESYTEAFF
J: TRBJ1-1; length: 13; V: TRBV9; size: many; D: -; DNA: TGTGCCAGCAGCGTAGGCAGGAACACTGAAGCTTTCTTT; CDR3: CASSVGRNTEAFF
J: TRBJ2-2; length: 13; V: TRBV6-1; size: -; D: -; DNA: TGTGCCAGCAGGCCCTTCTACACCGGGGAGCTGTTTTTT; CDR3: CASRPFYTGELFF
J: TRBJ2-5; length: 16; V: TRBV7-9; size: many; D: -; DNA: TGTGCCAGCAGCTCCATGGGAGCGGGTCGGGAAGAGACCCAGTACTTC; CDR3: CASSSMGAGREETQYF
J: TRBJ2-7; length: 13; V: TRBV28; size: -; D: -; DNA: TGTGCCAGCAGCTCTACACTTGCCTACGAGCAGTACTTC; CDR3: CASSSTLAYEQYF
J: TRBJ2-2; length: 17; V: TRBV4-2; size: -; D: -; DNA: TGTGCCAGCAGCCAAGATTCAGGACAGGGAGGGACCGGGGAGCTGTTTTTT; CDR3: CASSQDSGQGGTGELFF
J: TRBJ2-6; length: 18; V: TRBV6-2/TRBV6-3; size: many; D: TRBD1; DNA: TGTGCCAGCAGCCCCGGGACAGGGTCGAAGTTGGGGGCCAACGTCCTGACTTTC; CDR3: CASSPGTGSKLGANVLTF
J: TRBJ1-1; length: 13; V: TRBV19; size: many; D: -; DNA: TGTGCCAGTAGTATGGAAATAACGACTGAAGCTTTCTTT; CDR3: CASSMEITTEAFF
J: TRBJ1-6; length: 14; V: TRBV9; size: many; D: -; DNA: TGTGCCAGCAGCCCCACCGAGAAGTCTAGGGCCCTCCACTTT; CDR3: CASSPTEKSRALHF
J: TRBJ1-2; length: 12; V: TRBV7-9; size: many; D: -; DNA: TGTGCCAGCAGCTTAATACGGGACAGCTACACCTTC; CDR3: CASSLIRDSYTF
J: TRBJ1-2; length: 17; V: TRBV12-3/TRBV12-4; size: many; D: -; DNA: TGTGCCAGCAGTCAAAGGCGGACAGCCCGAACTACATCTGGCTACACCTTC; CDR3: CASSQRRTARTTSGYTF
J: TRBJ2-7; length: 15; V: TRBV6-1; size: -; D: TRBD1; DNA: TGTGCCAGCAGCGGCCGAGGGACAGCAGGCGGCGAGCAGTACTTC; CDR3: CASSGRGTAGGEQYF
J: TRBJ2-7; length: 12; V: TRBV20-1; size: -; D: -; DNA: TGCAGTGCCTATCCTGGACGCTACGAGCAGTACTTC; CDR3: CSAYPGRYEQYF
J: TRBJ1-2; length: 15; V: TRBV5-6; size: many; D: -; DNA: TGTGCCAGCAGCTTGGCCACAGGGTCCGGCTATGGCTACACCTTC; CDR3: CASSLATGSGYGYTF
J: TRBJ1-1; length: 14; V: TRBV18; size: many; D: -; DNA: TGTGCCAGCTCACCAAGACAGATGAACACTGAAGCTTTCTTT; CDR3: CASSPRQMNTEAFF
J: TRBJ2-2; length: 15; V: TRBV15; size: many; D: TRBD1; DNA: TGTGCCACCAGCGCCCGGGACAGGGTCCCCGGGGAGCTGTTTTTT; CDR3: CATSARDRVPGELFF
J: TRBJ2-7; length: 11; V: TRBV12-3/TRBV12-4; size: many; D: -; DNA: TGTGCCAGCAGTTTTCGATACGAGCAGTACTTC; CDR3: CASSFRYEQYF
J: TRBJ2-7; length: 14; V: TRBV19; size: many; D: TRBD2; DNA: TGTGCCAGTAGCCGGACTAGCGCGCCCTACGAGCAGTACTTC; CDR3: CASSRTSAPYEQYF
J: TRBJ2-5; length: 16; V: TRBV7-9; size: many; D: TRBD2; DNA: TGTGCCAGCAGCTTAGCGGTAGCGGGAAGTTTAGAGACCCAGTACTTC; CDR3: CASSLAVAGSLETQYF
J: TRBJ2-2; length: 14; V: TRBV27; size: many; D: -; DNA: TGTGCCAGCAGTTCTGGGTTTTTCACCGGGGAGCTGTTTTTT; CDR3: CASSSGFFTGELFF
J: TRBJ2-7; length: 15; V: TRBV28; size: -; D: TRBD2; DNA: TGTGCCAGCACTGGGGGGGTTATGGCTCCCTACGAGCAGTACTTC; CDR3: CASTGGVMAPYEQYF
J: TRBJ2-5; length: 14; V: TRBV20-1; size: many; D: -; DNA: TGCAGTGCTACCATCTCGGACCCTCGTGAGACCCAGTACTTC; CDR3: CSATISDPRETQYF
J: TRBJ2-7; length: 12; V: TRBV12-5; size: -; D: -; DNA: TGTGCTAGTGGTTTTGGGGGACGCGAGCAGTACTTC; CDR3: CASGFGGREQYF
J: TRBJ1-2; length: 16; V: TRBV5-1; size: many; D: -; DNA: TGCGCCAGCAGCCCTTCTACCCGGGACACCTGGTATGGCTACACCTTC; CDR3: CASSPSTRDTWYGYTF
J: TRBJ2-2; length: 14; V: TRBV2; size: many; D: -; DNA: TGTGCCAGCAGCGGACTCGTTAACACCGGGGAGCTGTTTTTT; CDR3: CASSGLVNTGELFF
J: TRBJ1-1; length: 15; V: TRBV15; size: many; D: TRBD1; DNA: TGTGCCACCAGGGTTCCGGGACAGGGGCAAACTGAAGCTTTCTTT; CDR3: CATRVPGQGQTEAFF